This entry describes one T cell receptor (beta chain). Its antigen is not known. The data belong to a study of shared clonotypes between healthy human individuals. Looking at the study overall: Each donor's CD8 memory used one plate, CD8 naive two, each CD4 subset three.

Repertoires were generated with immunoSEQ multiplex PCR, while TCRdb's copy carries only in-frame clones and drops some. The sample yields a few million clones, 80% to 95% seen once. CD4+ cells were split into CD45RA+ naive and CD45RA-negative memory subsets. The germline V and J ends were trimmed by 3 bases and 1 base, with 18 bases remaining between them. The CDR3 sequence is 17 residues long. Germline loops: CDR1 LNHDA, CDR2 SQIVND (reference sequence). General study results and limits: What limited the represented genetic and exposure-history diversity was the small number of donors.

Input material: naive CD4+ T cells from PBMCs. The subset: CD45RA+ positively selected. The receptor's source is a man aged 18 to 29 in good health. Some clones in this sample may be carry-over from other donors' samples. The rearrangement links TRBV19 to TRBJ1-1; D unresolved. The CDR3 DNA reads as TGTGCCAGTAGTATGTTCCGGGGAGGAGGGAAGAACACTGAAGCTTTCTTT. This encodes CASSMFRGGGKNTEAFF.